The clone carrying this T cell receptor beta chain was seen at least ten times. Its cognate antigen is unknown. Per the germline V gene, CDR1 is SGHTA and CDR2 is FQGNSA. This CDR3 has 15 amino acids. V was shortened by 4 bases and J by 4 bases, with 17 bases between the two germline ends. TCRdb called the 5' RACE reads again in MiXCR, with one record for every CDR3 protein. The table shows about 160,000 distinct CDR3 sequences, with 6% to 7.5% occurring only once. The data originate from a study of T cells after yellow fever vaccination. Study at large: Low-cell-number fractions underwent preparation using SMART-Seq v4 Ultra Low Input. Study outcomes and limitations: A small share of clonotypes appeared in both CD4 and CD8 compartments.

This TCR was sampled from a man younger than 30 who received the YFV17D yellow fever vaccine. V is TRBV7-2 and J is TRBJ2-7, with a weak D call TRBD2 (6 bases). Sample: CD4+ T cells sorted from PBMCs, taken 4 to 5 days after the first yellow fever vaccination. Here the CDR3 DNA reads TGTGCCAGCAGCTCTCCGGGACTTGCCCTGTACGAGCAGTACTTC. This sequence encodes CASSSPGLALYEQYF.